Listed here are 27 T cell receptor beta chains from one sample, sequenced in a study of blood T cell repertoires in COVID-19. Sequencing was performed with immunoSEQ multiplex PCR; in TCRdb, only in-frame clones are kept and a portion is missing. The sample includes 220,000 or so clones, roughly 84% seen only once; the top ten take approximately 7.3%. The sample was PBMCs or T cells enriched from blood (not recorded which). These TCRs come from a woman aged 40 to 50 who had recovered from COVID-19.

CDR3 protein: CASSLPGVVYTF. The CDR3 nucleotides are TGTGCCAGCAGTTTACCCGGGGTAGTCTACACCTTC. The chain is built from TRBV28 and TRBJ1-2, with no clear D. The CDR3 length is 12 residues. Trimming stripped 2 bases from V and 10 bases from J, with 11 bases between. CDR1 and CDR2 (germline): MDHEN, SYDVKM.

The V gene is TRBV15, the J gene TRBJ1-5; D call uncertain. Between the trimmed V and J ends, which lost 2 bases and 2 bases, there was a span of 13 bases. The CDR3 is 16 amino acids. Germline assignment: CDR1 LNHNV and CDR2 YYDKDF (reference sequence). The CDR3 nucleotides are TGTGCCACCAGCAGACCGGCGGCGGGTGGCAATCAGCCCCAGCATTTT. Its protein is CATSRPAAGGNQPQHF.

The chain's CDR3 is CASSRAGDYEQYV. In DNA form, the CDR3 reads TGTGCCAGCAGCCGGGCGGGGGACTACGAGCAGTACGTC. This chain links TRBV6-2 or TRBV6-3 with TRBJ2-7, with 7 bases that match TRBD2. The CDR3 has 13 amino acids. Germline CDR1 and CDR2: MNHEY and SVGEGT. V trimming: 6 bases; J trimming: 3 bases; junction bases outside the gene matches: 5.

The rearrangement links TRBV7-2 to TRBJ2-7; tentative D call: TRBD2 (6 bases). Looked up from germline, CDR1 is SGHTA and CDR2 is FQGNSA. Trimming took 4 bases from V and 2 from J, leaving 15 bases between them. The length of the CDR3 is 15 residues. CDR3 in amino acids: CASSSVSGRPYEQYF. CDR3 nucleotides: TGTGCCAGCAGCTCAGTGAGCGGGCGACCCTACGAGCAGTACTTC.

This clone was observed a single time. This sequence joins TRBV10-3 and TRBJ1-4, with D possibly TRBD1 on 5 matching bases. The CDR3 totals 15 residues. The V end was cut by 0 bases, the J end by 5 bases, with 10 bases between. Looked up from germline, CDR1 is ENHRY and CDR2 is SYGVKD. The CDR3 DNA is TGTGCCATCAGTGAGTCCCAGGGCCCAAATGAAAAACTGTTTTTT. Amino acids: CAISESQGPNEKLFF.

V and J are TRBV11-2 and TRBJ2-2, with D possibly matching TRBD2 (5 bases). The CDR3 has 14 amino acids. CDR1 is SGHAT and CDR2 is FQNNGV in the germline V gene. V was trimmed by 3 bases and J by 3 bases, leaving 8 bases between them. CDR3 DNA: TGTGCCAGCAGCTTCCTGCGGGACACCGGGGAGCTGTTTTTT. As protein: CASSFLRDTGELFF.

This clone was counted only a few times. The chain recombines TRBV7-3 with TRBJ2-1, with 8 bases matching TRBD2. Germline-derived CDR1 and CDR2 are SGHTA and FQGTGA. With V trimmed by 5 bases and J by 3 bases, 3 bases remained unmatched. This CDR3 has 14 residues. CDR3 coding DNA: TGTGCCAGCAGCCTGACTAGCGTCTACAATGAGCAGTTCTTC. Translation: CASSLTSVYNEQFF.

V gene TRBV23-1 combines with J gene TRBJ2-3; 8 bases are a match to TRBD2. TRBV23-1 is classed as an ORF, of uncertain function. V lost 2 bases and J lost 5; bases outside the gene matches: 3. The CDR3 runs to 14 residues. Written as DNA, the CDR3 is TGCGCCAGCAGTCAAATTCGGGAGGGAGATACGCAGTATTTT. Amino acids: CASSQIREGDTQYF.

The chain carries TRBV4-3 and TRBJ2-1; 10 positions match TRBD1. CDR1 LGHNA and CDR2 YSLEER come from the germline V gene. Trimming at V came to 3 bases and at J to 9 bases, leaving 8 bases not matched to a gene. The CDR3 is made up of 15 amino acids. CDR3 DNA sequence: TGCGCCAGCAGCCACACCACGACAGGGGGCGTTGAGCAGTTCTTC. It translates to CASSHTTTGGVEQFF.

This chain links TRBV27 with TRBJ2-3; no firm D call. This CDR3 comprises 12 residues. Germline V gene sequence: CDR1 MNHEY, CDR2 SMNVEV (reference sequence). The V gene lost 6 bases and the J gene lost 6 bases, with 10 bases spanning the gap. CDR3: CASSSSGDTQYF. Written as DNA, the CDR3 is TGTGCCAGCAGCTCCTCCGGGGATACGCAGTATTTT.

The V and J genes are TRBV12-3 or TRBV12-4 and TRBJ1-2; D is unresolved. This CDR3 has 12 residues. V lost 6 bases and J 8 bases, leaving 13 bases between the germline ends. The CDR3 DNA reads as TGTGCCAGCAGCCCCACAGACGTCGGCTACACCTTC. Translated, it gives CASSPTDVGYTF.

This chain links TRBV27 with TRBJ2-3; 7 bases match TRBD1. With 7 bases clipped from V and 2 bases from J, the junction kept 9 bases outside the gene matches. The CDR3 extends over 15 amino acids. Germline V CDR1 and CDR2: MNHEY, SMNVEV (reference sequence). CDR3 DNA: TGTGCCAGCACCCCGAGGGACAGACTCACAGATACGCAGTATTTT. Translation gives CASTPRDRLTDTQYF.

The CDR3 is CAISESTGGSYEQYF. In DNA, the CDR3 is TGTGCCATCAGTGAGTCGACGGGGGGTTCCTACGAGCAGTACTTC. This chain connects TRBV10-3 to TRBJ2-7; 7 bases align to TRBD2. CDR3 length: 15 amino acids. The germline V gene has CDR1 ENHRY and CDR2 SYGVKD. V dropped 0 bases and J dropped 1; count of bases not matched to a gene: 3.

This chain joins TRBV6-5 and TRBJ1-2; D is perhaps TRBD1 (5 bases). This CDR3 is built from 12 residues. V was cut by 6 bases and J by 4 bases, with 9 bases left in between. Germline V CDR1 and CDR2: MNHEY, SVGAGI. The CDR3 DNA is TGTGCCAGCAGGGGGCGCGCCTATGGCTACACCTTC. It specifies CASRGRAYGYTF.

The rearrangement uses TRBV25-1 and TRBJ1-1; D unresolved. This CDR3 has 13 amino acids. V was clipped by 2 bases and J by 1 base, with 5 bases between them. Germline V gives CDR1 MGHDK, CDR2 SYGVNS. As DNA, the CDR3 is TGTGCCAGCAGTGAACACTCGAACACTGAAGCTTTCTTT. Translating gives CASSEHSNTEAFF.

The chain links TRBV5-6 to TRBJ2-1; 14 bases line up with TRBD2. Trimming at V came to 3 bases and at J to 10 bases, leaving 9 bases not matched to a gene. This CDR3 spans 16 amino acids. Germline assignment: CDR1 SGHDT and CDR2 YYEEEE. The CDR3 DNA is TGTGCCAGCAGCTATACGGGACTAGCGGGAGTCCAGGAGCAGTTCTTC. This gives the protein CASSYTGLAGVQEQFF.

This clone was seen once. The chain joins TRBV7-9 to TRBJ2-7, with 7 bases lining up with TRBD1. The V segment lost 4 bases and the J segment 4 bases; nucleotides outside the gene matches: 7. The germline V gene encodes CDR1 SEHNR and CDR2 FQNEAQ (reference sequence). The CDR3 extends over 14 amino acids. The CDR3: CASSSRQGSYEQYF. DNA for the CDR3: TGTGCCAGCAGCTCCCGACAGGGATCATACGAGCAGTACTTC.

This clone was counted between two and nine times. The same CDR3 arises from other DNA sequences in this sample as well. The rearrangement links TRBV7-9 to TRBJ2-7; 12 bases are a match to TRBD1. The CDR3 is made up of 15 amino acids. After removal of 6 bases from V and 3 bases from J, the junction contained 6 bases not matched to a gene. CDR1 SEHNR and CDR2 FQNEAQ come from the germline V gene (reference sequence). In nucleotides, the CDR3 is TGTGCCAGCAGTTCCGGGACAGGGGGCCTCTACGAGCAGTACTTC. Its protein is CASSSGTGGLYEQYF.

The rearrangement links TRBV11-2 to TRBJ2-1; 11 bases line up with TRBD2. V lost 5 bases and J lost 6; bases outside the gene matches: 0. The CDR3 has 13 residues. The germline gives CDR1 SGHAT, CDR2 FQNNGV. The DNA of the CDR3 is TGTGCCAGCAGCCTAGCGGGAGGCAATGAGCAGTTCTTC. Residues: CASSLAGGNEQFF.

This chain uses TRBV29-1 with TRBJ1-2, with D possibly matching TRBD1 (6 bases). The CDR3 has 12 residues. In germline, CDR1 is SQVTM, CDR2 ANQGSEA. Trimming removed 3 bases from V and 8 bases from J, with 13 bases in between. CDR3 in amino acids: CSVEGHPYGYTF. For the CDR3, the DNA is TGCAGCGTTGAGGGACATCCCTACGGCTACACCTTC.

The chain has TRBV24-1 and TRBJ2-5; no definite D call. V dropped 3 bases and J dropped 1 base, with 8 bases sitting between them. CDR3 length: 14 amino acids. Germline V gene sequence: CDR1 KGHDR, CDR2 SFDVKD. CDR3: CATSDTWSQETQYF. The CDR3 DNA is TGTGCCACCAGTGATACTTGGTCCCAAGAGACCCAGTACTTC.

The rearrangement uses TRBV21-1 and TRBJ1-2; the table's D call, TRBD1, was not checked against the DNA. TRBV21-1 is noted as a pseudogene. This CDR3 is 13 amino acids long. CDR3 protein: CASRGQDLYGYTF. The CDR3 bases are TGTGCCAGCAGGGGACAGGACCTCTATGGCTACACCTTC.

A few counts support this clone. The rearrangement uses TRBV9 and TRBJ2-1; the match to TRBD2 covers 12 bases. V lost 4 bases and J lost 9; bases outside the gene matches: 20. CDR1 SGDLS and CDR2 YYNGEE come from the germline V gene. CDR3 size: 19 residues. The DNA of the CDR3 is TGTGCCAGCAGCTTAACCTCGAGGCTAGCGGGAGGGCTTGTGGGTGAGCAGTTCTTC. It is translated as CASSLTSRLAGGLVGEQFF. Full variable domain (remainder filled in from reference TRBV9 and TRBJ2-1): DSGVTQTPKHLITATGQRVTLRCSPRSGDLSVYWYQQSLDQGLQFLIQYYNGEERAKGNILERFSAQQFPDLHSELNLSSLELGDSALYFCASSLTSRLAGGLVGEQFFGPGTRLTVL.

The chain's CDR3 is CASSSYQGAGYTF. CDR3 nucleotides: TGTGCCAGCAGTTCATATCAAGGGGCCGGCTACACCTTC. The V and J genes are TRBV6-5 and TRBJ1-2; maybe TRBD1 (5 bases). The CDR3 contains 13 residues. The germline V and J ends were trimmed by 4 bases and 8 bases, with 14 bases remaining between them. CDR1 MNHEY and CDR2 SVGAGI come from the germline V gene.

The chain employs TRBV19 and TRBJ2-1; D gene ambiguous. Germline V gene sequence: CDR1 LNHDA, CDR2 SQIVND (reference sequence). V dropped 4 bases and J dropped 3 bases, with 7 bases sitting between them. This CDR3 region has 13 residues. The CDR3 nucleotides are TGTGCCAGTAGTACAGGAATCTACAATGAGCAGTTCTTC. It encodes CASSTGIYNEQFF.

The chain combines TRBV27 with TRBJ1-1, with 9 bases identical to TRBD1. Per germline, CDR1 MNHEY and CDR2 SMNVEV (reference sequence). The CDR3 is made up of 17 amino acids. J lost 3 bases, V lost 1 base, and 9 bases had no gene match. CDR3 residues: CASSLLGRTGAYTEAFF. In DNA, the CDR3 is TGTGCCAGCAGTTTATTGGGTAGGACAGGGGCGTACACTGAAGCTTTCTTT.

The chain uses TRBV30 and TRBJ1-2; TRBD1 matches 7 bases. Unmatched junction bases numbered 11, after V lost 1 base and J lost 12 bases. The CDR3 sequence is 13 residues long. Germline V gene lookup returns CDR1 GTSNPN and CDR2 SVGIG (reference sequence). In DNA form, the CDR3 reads TGTGCCTGGAGTGGGACAGGCATAACTACGAACACCTTC. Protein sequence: CAWSGTGITTNTF.